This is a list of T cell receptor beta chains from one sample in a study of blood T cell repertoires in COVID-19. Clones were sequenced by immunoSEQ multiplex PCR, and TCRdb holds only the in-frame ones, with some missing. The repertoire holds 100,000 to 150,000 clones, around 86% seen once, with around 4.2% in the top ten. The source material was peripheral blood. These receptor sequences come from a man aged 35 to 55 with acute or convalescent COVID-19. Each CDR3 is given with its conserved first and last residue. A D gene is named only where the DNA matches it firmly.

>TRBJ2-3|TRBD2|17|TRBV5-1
CASSRSGTSGSTDTQYF
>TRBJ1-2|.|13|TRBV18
CASSPPGNYGYTF
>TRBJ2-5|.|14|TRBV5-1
CASSLGGNQETQYF
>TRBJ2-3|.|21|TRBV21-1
CASSKGARREGLLAGTDTQYF
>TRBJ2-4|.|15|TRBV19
CASSTGRSTKNIQYF
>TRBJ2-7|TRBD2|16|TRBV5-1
CASSPVVAGGGNEQYF
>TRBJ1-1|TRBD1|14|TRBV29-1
CSALDREVRTEAFF
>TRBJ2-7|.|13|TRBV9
CASSVSPTYEQYF
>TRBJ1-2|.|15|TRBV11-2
CASTPGGGYGYGYTF
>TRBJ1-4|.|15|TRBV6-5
CASTLNRGGSEKLFF
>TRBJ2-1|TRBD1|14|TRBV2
CARGQGGTYNEQFF
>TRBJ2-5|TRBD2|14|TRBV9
CASSVRAGGETQYF
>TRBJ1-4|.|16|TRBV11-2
CASSLAHGGGNEKLFF
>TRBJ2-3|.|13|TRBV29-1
CSVPVLGTDTQYF
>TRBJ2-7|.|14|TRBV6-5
CASSYSADTYEQYF
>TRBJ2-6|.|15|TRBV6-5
CASRTEVSGANVLTF
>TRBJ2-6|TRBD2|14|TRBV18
CASSTSGGANVLTF
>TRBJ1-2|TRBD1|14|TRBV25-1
CASPPPGQNYGYTF
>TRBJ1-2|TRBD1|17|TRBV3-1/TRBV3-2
CASSQGLVGTGTYGYTF
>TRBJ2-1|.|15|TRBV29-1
CSVGVSGPSYNEQFF
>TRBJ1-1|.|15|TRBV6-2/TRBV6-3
CASSYGVMGDTEAFF
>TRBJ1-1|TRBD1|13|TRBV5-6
CASRATGVTEAFF
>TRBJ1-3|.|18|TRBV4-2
CASSQGVDRRSSGNTIYF
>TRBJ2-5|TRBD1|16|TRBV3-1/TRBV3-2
CASSLRGRGQQETQYF